The 29 T cell receptor beta chains given below trace back to one sample, sequenced in a study of T-cell memory formation after mild COVID-19. TCRdb re-derived calls from the 5' RACE reads in MiXCR, one entry per CDR3 protein. The table shows 150,000 to 200,000 distinct CDR3 sequences, with roughly a fifth occurring only once. The material sequenced was PBMCs or a T cell subset sorted from them (not recorded which). These receptors originate from an adult woman who had mild COVID-19 (a few samples of this study predate the infection). Cell type and time point are not known.

V and J are TRBV12-3 or TRBV12-4 and TRBJ1-6, with no clear D. The CDR3 is 16 residues long. V lost 6 bases and J lost 0, with 12 bases in between. In DNA, the CDR3 is TGTGCCAGCAGCCTAGCCCAGGTCTCCTATAATTCACCCCTCCACTTT. Translated, it gives CASSLAQVSYNSPLHF.

The rearrangement uses TRBV15 and TRBJ2-2; no clear D gene. V lost 5 bases and J lost 2, with 12 bases in between. Germline-derived CDR1 and CDR2 are LNHNV and YYDKDF (reference sequence). This CDR3 region has 15 residues. The CDR3 is CATSSLSANTGELFF. DNA for the CDR3: TGTGCCACCAGCTCCCTTTCAGCTAACACCGGGGAGCTGTTTTTT.

The rearrangement links TRBV5-1 to TRBJ2-5; TRBD1 agrees at 8 bases. This CDR3 spans 14 amino acids. V trimming: 2 bases; J trimming: 3 bases; junction bases outside the gene matches: 3. Per the germline V gene, CDR1 is SGHRS and CDR2 is YFSETQ. DNA of the CDR3: TGCGCCAGCAGCTTCTGGACAGGGAAAGAGACCCAGTACTTC. It specifies CASSFWTGKETQYF.

A few counts support this clonotype. The J gene is TRBJ2-7, the V gene TRBV7-9, with D maybe TRBD1 (6 bases). The CDR3 consists of 14 residues. Looked up from germline, CDR1 is SEHNR and CDR2 is FQNEAQ (reference sequence). V dropped 4 bases and J dropped 2 bases, with 12 bases sitting between them. The CDR3: CASSYPGHTYEQYF. DNA of the CDR3: TGTGCCAGCAGCTATCCGGGACACACCTACGAGCAGTACTTC.

J is TRBJ2-7 and V is TRBV6-6, with D possibly matching TRBD2 (6 bases). Trimming took 4 bases from V and 3 from J, leaving 16 bases between them. CDR1 and CDR2 (germline): MNHNY, SVGAGI (reference sequence). CDR3 length: 15 amino acids. The CDR3 loop is CASSSGEVVYYEQYF. The DNA of the CDR3 is TGTGCCAGCAGTTCGGGGGAGGTAGTATACTACGAGCAGTACTTC.

This clonotype was seen a handful of times. The V and J genes are TRBV4-2 and TRBJ2-3; D is unclear. Per the germline V gene, CDR1 is LGHNA and CDR2 is YNFKEQ. V was cut by 4 bases and J by 0 bases, with 17 bases left in between. CDR3 size: 17 residues. The CDR3 protein is CASSRPGSNPSTDTQYF. In DNA, the CDR3 is TGTGCCAGCAGCCGACCCGGAAGCAATCCTAGCACAGATACGCAGTATTTT.

The chain has TRBV15 and TRBJ2-1; the match to TRBD2 covers 11 bases. The V and J ends lost 0 bases and 7 bases, in that order; junction bases with no gene match: 14. CDR1 is LNHNV, CDR2 YYDKDF, per germline (reference sequence). This CDR3 region has 19 residues. For the CDR3, the DNA is TGTGCCACCAGCAGAGATCGAACTAGCGGGAGTGGGGGAAGGAATGAGCAGTTCTTC. It yields the protein CATSRDRTSGSGGRNEQFF.

V is TRBV3-1 and J is TRBJ2-3; D gene ambiguous. The CDR3 covers 16 residues. Trimming took off 0 bases at V and 2 bases at J, with 12 bases between the two ends. The germline CDR1 and CDR2 sequences are LGHDT and YNNKEL (reference sequence). CDR3 loop: CASSQDGVAYTDTQYF. The CDR3 DNA reads TGTGCCAGCAGCCAAGATGGTGTAGCTTACACAGATACGCAGTATTTT.

The sample holds one count of this clonotype. The chain links TRBV2 to TRBJ2-3, with TRBD2 matching over 7 bases. The V and J ends lost 3 bases and 1 base, in that order; junction bases with no gene match: 7. The CDR3 runs 16 residues. CDR1 is SNHLY, CDR2 FYNNEI, per germline. The chain's CDR3 is CASSDLGLRGTDTQYF. In DNA, the CDR3 is TGTGCCAGCAGTGATCTGGGACTACGAGGCACAGATACGCAGTATTTT.

This chain joins TRBV12-3 or TRBV12-4 and TRBJ1-2; no clear D. V was shortened by 4 bases and J by 2 bases, with 11 bases between the two germline ends. The CDR3 has 14 residues. Here the CDR3 reads CASSSEPLNYGYTF. DNA of the CDR3: TGTGCCAGCAGTTCTGAACCCCTCAACTATGGCTACACCTTC.

This chain uses TRBV20-1 with TRBJ2-7, with 8 bases lining up with TRBD1. Germline CDR1 is DFQATT and CDR2 is SNEGSKA (reference sequence). CDR3 size: 11 residues. V gave up 7 bases and J gave up 5 bases; unmatched junction bases: 4. CDR3 DNA sequence: TGCAGTGGGACAGGGCACCACGAGCAGTACTTC. Translated: CSGTGHHEQYF.

The V gene is TRBV24-1, the J gene TRBJ1-2; D unclear. With 0 bases removed from V and 6 bases from J, the gap between germline ends came to 13 bases. CDR1 is KGHDR and CDR2 is SFDVKD in the germline V gene. This CDR3 contains 15 residues. CDR3 region: CATSDLHGSMDGYTF. CDR3 coding DNA: TGTGCCACCAGTGATTTGCACGGCAGCATGGATGGCTACACCTTC.

This clonotype was observed a few times. This chain links TRBV21-1 with TRBJ1-4; the table names TRBD1, a call not compared with the DNA. TRBV21-1 is annotated as a pseudogene. The CDR3 covers 15 residues. The CDR3 DNA reads as TGTGCCAGCAGCGAAAACAGGGGGATTGGTGAAAAACTGTTTTTT. This encodes CASSENRGIGEKLFF.

This chain uses TRBV12-3 or TRBV12-4 with TRBJ2-1, with 10 nucleotides matching TRBD1. Losses at the gene ends were 7 bases for V and 7 bases for J; bases not matched to a gene: 16. This CDR3 contains 17 residues. Here the CDR3 reads CASTRFRTGGGLNEQFF. For the CDR3, the DNA is TGTGCCAGCACCAGATTCCGGACAGGGGGAGGTTTGAATGAGCAGTTCTTC.

The J gene is TRBJ2-3, the V gene TRBV15; TRBD1 matches at 7 bases. The J segment lost 2 bases and the V segment lost 8 bases, leaving 10 bases of the junction unmatched. This CDR3 is built from 15 residues. Germline loops: CDR1 LNHNV, CDR2 YYDKDF (reference sequence). CDR3 DNA: TGTGCCACCGCGGACCGGGACAGACCCACAGATACGCAGTATTTT. Protein product: CATADRDRPTDTQYF. Filled out from reference TRBV15 and TRBJ2-3, the complete variable domain reads DAMVIQNPRYQVTQFGKPVTLSCSQTLNHNVMYWYQQKSSQAPKLLFHYYDKDFNNEADTPDNFQSRRPNTSFCFLDIRSPGLGDTAMYLCATADRDRPTDTQYFGPGTRLTVL.

This chain links TRBV28 with TRBJ1-5; TRBD1 aligns across 8 bases. Germline V gene lookup returns CDR1 MDHEN and CDR2 SYDVKM. The ends lost 4 bases at V and 7 bases at J; junction bases unmatched: 12. The CDR3 sequence is 16 residues long. CDR3 sequence reads: CASSSSRDRRWQPQHF. For the CDR3, the DNA is TGTGCCAGCAGTTCATCCCGGGACAGGAGGTGGCAGCCCCAGCATTTT.

Only a few counts were recorded for this clonotype. The chain has TRBV4-3 and TRBJ2-2, with 8 nucleotides matching TRBD2. After removal of 4 bases from V and 4 bases from J, the junction contained 8 bases not matched to a gene. This CDR3 is built from 16 residues. CDR1 is LGHNA, CDR2 YSLEER, per germline. Here the CDR3 DNA reads TGCGCCAGCAGCCGGGGAGCGGGAGTGGTCACCGGGGAGCTGTTTTTT. Protein: CASSRGAGVVTGELFF.

The V and J genes are TRBV7-8 and TRBJ2-1, with 8 bases fitting TRBD1. The CDR3 runs 14 residues. The germline V gene encodes CDR1 SGHVS and CDR2 FQNEAQ. The V and J ends lost 5 bases and 7 bases, in that order; junction bases with no gene match: 7. CDR3 protein: CASSRGQGANEQFF. As DNA, the CDR3 is TGTGCCAGCAGCAGAGGACAGGGAGCAAATGAGCAGTTCTTC.

The chain has TRBV19 and TRBJ2-7, with D possibly TRBD2 on 5 matching bases. V was trimmed by 5 bases and J by 6 bases, leaving 8 bases between them. Germline CDR1 LNHDA, CDR2 SQIVND (reference sequence). The CDR3 is 11 residues long. CDR3 amino acids: CASSVGVEQYF. The CDR3, as DNA: TGTGCCAGTAGTGTCGGGGTCGAGCAGTACTTC.

This clonotype was observed a few times. The chain has TRBV3-1 and TRBJ2-2; 8 bases fit TRBD2. The V and J ends lost 1 base and 6 bases, in that order; junction bases with no gene match: 16. Germline-derived CDR1 and CDR2 are LGHDT and YNNKEL (reference sequence). The CDR3 has 19 residues. The CDR3 coding sequence is TGTGCCAGCAGCCAAGCGTCCGGGTTAGCGGGGACTAAATCCGGGGAGCTGTTTTTT. Its protein is CASSQASGLAGTKSGELFF.

The V and J genes are TRBV4-1 and TRBJ2-1; D ambiguous. The CDR3 runs to 17 residues. Germline CDR1 reads MGHRA; CDR2 reads YSYEKL. V shed 0 bases and J shed 0 bases, with 12 bases lying between them. CDR3 in DNA: TGCGCCAGCAGCCAAGATCCTGGCGAGGACTCCTACAATGAGCAGTTCTTC. This encodes CASSQDPGEDSYNEQFF.

V usage is TRBV5-1 and J usage is TRBJ2-1, with D perhaps assigned TRBD1 or TRBD2 (6 bases each). The V gene lost 2 bases and the J gene lost 6 bases, with 15 bases spanning the gap. CDR3 size: 15 residues. Germline-derived CDR1 and CDR2 are SGHRS and YFSETQ. The CDR3 sequence is CASSLEMGGLNEQFF. The CDR3 nucleotides read TGCGCCAGCAGCTTAGAAATGGGGGGCCTCAATGAGCAGTTCTTC.

The V gene is TRBV11-2, the J gene TRBJ2-1; TRBD1 or TRBD2 may be the D gene (5 bases each). The germline V gene has CDR1 SGHAT and CDR2 FQNNGV. CDR3 length: 15 amino acids. Trimming took off 8 bases at V and 12 bases at J, with 26 bases between the two ends. The CDR3 is CASWPGRGFSGVQFF. Here the CDR3 DNA reads TGTGCCAGCTGGCCCGGACGGGGCTTTAGTGGTGTGCAGTTCTTC. The full variable domain, with the rest looked up from reference TRBV11-2 and TRBJ2-1, is EAGVAQSPRYKIIEKRQSVAFWCNPISGHATLYWYQQILGQGPKLLIQFQNNGVVDDSQLPKDRFSAERLKGVDSTLKIQPAKLEDSAVYLCASWPGRGFSGVQFFGPGTRLTVL.

This clonotype was counted a few times. The chain combines TRBV19 with TRBJ2-1; 7 bases are shared with TRBD1. The V gene end was trimmed by 4 bases and the J gene end by 5 bases; junction bases not matched to a gene: 11. This CDR3 comprises 16 residues. The germline V gene encodes CDR1 LNHDA and CDR2 SQIVND (reference sequence). The CDR3 DNA reads as TGTGCCAGTAGTACCGAATACCTTCAGGGGGACAATGAGCAGTTCTTC. It specifies CASSTEYLQGDNEQFF. The full variable domain, with the rest looked up from reference TRBV19 and TRBJ2-1, is DGGITQSPKYLFRKEGQNVTLSCEQNLNHDAMYWYRQDPGQGLRLIYYSQIVNDFQKGDIAEGYSVSREKKESFPLTVTSAQKNPTAFYLCASSTEYLQGDNEQFFGPGTRLTVL.

This clonotype was counted a few times. The chain has TRBV2 and TRBJ2-5; D is unresolved. This CDR3 spans 13 amino acids. Trimming stripped 6 bases from V and 0 bases from J, with 8 bases between. Germline loops: CDR1 SNHLY, CDR2 FYNNEI. CDR3 region: CASRGYNQETQYF. The CDR3 bases are TGTGCCAGCAGAGGGTATAACCAAGAGACCCAGTACTTC.

J is TRBJ2-1 and V is TRBV24-1; 10 nucleotides line up with TRBD2. Germline loops: CDR1 KGHDR, CDR2 SFDVKD. With V trimmed by 1 base and J by 4 bases, 3 bases remained unmatched. CDR3 size: 16 residues. CDR3 coding DNA: TGTGCCACCAGTGATTTTCTAGCGGGAGAGTACAATGAGCAGTTCTTC. Its protein is CATSDFLAGEYNEQFF.

This sequence joins TRBV2 and TRBJ2-7; 8 bases match TRBD1. Germline CDR1 reads SNHLY; CDR2 reads FYNNEI. V trimming: 6 bases; J trimming: 3 bases; junction bases outside the gene matches: 7. The CDR3 runs 14 residues. In DNA, the CDR3 is TGTGCCAGCAGATTCCCGGGACAGGACTACGAGCAGTACTTC. Protein product: CASRFPGQDYEQYF.

The rearrangement joins TRBV9 to TRBJ2-7; D is possibly TRBD1 or TRBD2 (5 bases each). Trimming removed 0 bases at V and 5 bases at J, with 9 bases between. CDR1 and CDR2 from the germline V gene are SGDLS and YYNGEE. The length of the CDR3 is 13 residues. The CDR3 coding sequence is TGTGCCAGCAGCGTAGGAAGGGACCACGAGCAGTACTTC. It specifies CASSVGRDHEQYF.

The V and J genes are TRBV7-6 and TRBJ2-5, with D unresolved. There are 14 residues in the CDR3. Trimming took off 2 bases at V and 5 bases at J, with 12 bases between the two ends. Germline loops: CDR1 SGHVS, CDR2 FNYEAQ. CDR3 DNA sequence: TGTGCCAGCAGCTTAAAGGGTCTGTGGGAGACCCAGTACTTC. Translating it yields CASSLKGLWETQYF. Based on the CDR3 plus reference TRBV7-6 and TRBJ2-5, the full variable domain is GAGVSQSPRYKVTKRGQDVALRCDPISGHVSLYWYRQALGQGPEFLTYFNYEAQQDKSGLPNDRFSAERPEGSISTLTIQRTEQRDSAMYRCASSLKGLWETQYFGPGTRLLVL.